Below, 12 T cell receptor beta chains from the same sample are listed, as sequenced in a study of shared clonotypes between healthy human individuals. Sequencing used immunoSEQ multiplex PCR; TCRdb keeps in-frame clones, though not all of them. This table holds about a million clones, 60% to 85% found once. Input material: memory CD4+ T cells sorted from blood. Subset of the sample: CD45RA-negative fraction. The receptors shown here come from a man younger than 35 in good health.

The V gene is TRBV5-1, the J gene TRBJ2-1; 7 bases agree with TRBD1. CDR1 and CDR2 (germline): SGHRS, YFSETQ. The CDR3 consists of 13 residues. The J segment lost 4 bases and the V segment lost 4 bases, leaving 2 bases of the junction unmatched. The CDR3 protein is CASSKQGYNEQFF. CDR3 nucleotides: TGCGCCAGCAGCAAACAGGGGTACAATGAGCAGTTCTTC.

CDR3 DNA sequence: TGCGCCAGCAGCCCCACAGGCCCGGAACAGTTCTTC. This gives the protein CASSPTGPEQFF. The chain has TRBV5-1 and TRBJ2-1; D is perhaps TRBD1 (5 bases). Germline CDR1 reads SGHRS; CDR2 reads YFSETQ. This CDR3 comprises 12 residues. Between the trimmed V and J ends, which lost 4 bases and 13 bases, there was a span of 15 bases.

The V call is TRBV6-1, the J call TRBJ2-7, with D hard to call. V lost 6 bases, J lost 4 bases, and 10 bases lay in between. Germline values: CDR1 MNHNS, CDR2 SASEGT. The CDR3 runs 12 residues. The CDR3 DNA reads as TGTGCCAGCAGGAACAGCGAATACGAGCAGTACTTC. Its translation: CASRNSEYEQYF.

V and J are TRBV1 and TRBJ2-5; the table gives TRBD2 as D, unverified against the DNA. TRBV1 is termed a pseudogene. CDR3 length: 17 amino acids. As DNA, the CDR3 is TGCACCAGCAGCCAAGTGACTAGCGGGGGGGCCCGGGAGACCCAGTACTTC. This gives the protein CTSSQVTSGGARETQYF.

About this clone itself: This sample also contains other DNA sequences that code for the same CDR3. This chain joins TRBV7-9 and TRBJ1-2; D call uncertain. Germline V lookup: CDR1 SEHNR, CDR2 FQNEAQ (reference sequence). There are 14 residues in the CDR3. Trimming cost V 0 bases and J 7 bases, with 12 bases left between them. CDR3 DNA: TGTGCCAGCAGCTTAGCGGAAGGTGCAAGTGGCTACACCTTC. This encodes CASSLAEGASGYTF.

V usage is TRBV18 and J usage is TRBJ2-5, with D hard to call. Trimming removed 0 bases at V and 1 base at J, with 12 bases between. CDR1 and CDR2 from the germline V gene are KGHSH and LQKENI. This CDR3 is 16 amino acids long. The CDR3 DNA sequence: TGTGCCAGCTCACCACCGGAAGTAGGGCGCCAAGAGACCCAGTACTTC. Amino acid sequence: CASSPPEVGRQETQYF.

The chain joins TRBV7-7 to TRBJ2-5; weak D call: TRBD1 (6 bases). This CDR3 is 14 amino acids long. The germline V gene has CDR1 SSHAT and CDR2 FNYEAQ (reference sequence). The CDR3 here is CAGSPDRSSETQYF. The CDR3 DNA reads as TGTGCTGGCAGCCCAGACAGGAGTTCGGAGACCCAGTACTTC.

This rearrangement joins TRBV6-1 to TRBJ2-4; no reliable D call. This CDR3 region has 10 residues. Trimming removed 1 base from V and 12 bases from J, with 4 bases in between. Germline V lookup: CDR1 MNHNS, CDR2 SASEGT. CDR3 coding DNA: TGTGCCAGCAGTGAAGTTTATCAGTACTTC. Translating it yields CASSEVYQYF.

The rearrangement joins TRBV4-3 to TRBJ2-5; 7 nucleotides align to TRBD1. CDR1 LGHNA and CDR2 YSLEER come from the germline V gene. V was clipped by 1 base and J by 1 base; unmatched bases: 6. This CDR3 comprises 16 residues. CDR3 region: CASSQALRQGQETQYF. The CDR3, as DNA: TGCGCCAGCAGCCAAGCTCTTCGACAGGGCCAAGAGACCCAGTACTTC.

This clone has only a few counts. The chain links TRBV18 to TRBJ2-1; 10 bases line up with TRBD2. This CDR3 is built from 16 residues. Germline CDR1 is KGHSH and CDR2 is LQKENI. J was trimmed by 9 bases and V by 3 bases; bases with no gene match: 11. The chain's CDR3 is CASSPPSQGLASEQFF. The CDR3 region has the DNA TGTGCCAGCTCACCGCCCTCTCAGGGACTAGCGAGTGAGCAGTTCTTC.

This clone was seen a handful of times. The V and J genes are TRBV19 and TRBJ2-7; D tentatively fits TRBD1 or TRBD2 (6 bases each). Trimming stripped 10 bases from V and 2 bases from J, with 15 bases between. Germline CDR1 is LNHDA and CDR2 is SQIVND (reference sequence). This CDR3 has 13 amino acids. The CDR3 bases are TGTGCCACCCGAGGGGGGTTAACCTACGAGCAGTACTTC. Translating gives CATRGGLTYEQYF.

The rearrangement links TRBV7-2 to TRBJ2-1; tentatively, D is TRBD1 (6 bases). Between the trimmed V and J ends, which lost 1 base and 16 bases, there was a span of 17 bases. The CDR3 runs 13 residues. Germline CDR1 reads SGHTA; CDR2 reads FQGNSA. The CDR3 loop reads CASSLGPDRLDFF. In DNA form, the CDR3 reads TGTGCCAGCAGCTTAGGTCCCGACAGGCTAGATTTCTTC.